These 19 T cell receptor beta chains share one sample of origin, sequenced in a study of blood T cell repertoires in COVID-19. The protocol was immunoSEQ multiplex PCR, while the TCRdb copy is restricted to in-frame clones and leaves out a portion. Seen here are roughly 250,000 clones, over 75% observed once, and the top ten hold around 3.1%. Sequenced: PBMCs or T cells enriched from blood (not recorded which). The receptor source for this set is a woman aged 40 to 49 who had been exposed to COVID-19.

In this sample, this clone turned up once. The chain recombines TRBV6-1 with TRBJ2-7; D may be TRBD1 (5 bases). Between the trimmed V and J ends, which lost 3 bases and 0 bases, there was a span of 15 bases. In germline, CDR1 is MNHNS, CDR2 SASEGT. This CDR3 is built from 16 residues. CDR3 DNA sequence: TGTGCCAGCAGTGAGGGGCAGGGCGTGAGCTCCTACGAGCAGTACTTC. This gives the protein CASSEGQGVSSYEQYF.

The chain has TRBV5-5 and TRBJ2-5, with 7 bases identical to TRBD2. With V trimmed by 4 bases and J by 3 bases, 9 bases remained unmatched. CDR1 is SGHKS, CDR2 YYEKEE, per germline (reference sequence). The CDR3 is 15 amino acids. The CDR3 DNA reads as TGTGCCAGCAGCCAATGGTCGGGGGGAGAAGAGACCCAGTACTTC. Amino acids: CASSQWSGGEETQYF.

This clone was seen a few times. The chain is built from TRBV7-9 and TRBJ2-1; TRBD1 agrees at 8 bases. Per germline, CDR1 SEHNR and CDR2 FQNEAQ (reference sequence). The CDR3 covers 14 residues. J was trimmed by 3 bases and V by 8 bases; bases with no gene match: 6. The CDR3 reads CASASGTGYNEQFF. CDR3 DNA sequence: TGTGCCAGCGCCTCCGGGACAGGCTACAATGAGCAGTTCTTC.

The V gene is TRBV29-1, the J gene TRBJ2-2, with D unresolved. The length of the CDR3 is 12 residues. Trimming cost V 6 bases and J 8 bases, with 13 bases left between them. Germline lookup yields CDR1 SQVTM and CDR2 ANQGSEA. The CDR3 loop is CSVVSPEGELFF. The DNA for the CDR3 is TGCAGCGTCGTGAGTCCCGAGGGGGAGCTGTTTTTT.

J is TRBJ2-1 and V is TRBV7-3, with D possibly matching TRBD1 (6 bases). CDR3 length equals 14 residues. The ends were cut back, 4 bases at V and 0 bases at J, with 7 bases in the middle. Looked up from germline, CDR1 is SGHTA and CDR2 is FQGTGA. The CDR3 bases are TGTGCCAGCAGCTGGGACAACTCCTACAATGAGCAGTTCTTC. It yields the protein CASSWDNSYNEQFF. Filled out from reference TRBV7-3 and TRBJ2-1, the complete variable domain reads GAGVSQTPSNKVTEKGKYVELRCDPISGHTALYWYRQSLGQGPEFLIYFQGTGAADDSGLPNDRFFAVRPEGSVSTLKIQRTERGDSAVYLCASSWDNSYNEQFFGPGTRLTVL.

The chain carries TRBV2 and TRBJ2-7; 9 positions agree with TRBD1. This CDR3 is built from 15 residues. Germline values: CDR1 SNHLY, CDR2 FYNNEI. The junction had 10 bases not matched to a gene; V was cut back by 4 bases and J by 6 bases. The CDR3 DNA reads TGTGCCAGCAGTGCAACCGGGACAGGGCTGCTCGAGCAGTACGTC. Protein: CASSATGTGLLEQYV.

The CDR3 spells CATSRYRVNYEQYV. The DNA of the CDR3 is TGTGCCACCAGTCGATACCGAGTAAACTACGAGCAGTACGTC. The J gene is TRBJ2-7, the V gene TRBV24-1; the D is unclear. CDR1 and CDR2 from the germline V gene are KGHDR and SFDVKD. The V end was cut by 6 bases, the J end by 3 bases, with 14 bases between. This CDR3 comprises 14 residues.

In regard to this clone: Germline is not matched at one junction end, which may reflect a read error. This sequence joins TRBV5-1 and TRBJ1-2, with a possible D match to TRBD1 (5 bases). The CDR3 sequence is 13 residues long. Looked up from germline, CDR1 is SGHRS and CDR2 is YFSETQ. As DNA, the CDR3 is TGTGCCAGCAGTAGGGACTCCGTGGGTGGCTACACCTTC. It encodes CASSRDSVGGYTF.

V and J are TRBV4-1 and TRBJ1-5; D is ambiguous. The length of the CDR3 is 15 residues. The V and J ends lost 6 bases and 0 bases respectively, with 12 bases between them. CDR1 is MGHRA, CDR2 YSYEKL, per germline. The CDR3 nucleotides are TGCGCCAGCAGTCACCAAGCGAATAGCAATCAGCCCCAGCATTTT. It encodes CASSHQANSNQPQHF.

The CDR3 loop reads CASSFGGRTDTQYF. CDR3 nucleotide sequence: TGTGCCAGCAGCTTCGGCGGGCGCACAGATACGCAGTATTTT. V and J are TRBV7-2 and TRBJ2-3; tentative D call: TRBD2 (5 bases). CDR1 is SGHTA, CDR2 FQGNSA, per germline. The CDR3 is 14 residues long. V dropped 3 bases and J dropped 1 base, with 8 bases sitting between them.

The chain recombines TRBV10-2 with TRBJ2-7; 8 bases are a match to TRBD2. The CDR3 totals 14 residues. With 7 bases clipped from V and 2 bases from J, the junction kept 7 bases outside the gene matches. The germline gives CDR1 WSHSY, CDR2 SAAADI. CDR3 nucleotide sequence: TGCGCCAGCAAAGGAGGTAGCGGGACCTACGAGCAGTACGTC. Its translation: CASKGGSGTYEQYV.

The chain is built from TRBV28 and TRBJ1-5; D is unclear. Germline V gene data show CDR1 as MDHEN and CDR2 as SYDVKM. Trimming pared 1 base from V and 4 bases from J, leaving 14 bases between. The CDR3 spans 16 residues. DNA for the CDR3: TGTGCCAGCAGTTTATTAGCCGGGGTCGGAAATCAGCCCCAGCATTTT. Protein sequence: CASSLLAGVGNQPQHF.

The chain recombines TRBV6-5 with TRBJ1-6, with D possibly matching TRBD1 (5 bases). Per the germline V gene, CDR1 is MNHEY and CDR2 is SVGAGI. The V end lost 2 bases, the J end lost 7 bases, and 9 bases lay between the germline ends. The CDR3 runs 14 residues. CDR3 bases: TGTGCCAGCAGTTACACGGAGGGGAATTCACCCCTCCACTTT. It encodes CASSYTEGNSPLHF.

The CDR3 DNA sequence: TGTGCCAGCAGTGTATGGCAGGGGGCCGGGGAGCTGTTTTTT. Residues: CASSVWQGAGELFF. The chain uses TRBV2 and TRBJ2-2; TRBD1 aligns across 7 bases. The germline gives CDR1 SNHLY, CDR2 FYNNEI. V gave up 4 bases and J gave up 6 bases; unmatched junction bases: 5. The CDR3 runs 14 residues.

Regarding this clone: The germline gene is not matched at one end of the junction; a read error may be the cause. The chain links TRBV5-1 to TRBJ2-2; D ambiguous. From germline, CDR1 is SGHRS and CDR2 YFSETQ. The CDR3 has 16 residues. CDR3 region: CASSVQQATFPGELFF. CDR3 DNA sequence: TGTGCCAGCAGCGTACAGCAGGCCACCTTCCCCGGGGAGCTGTTTTTT.

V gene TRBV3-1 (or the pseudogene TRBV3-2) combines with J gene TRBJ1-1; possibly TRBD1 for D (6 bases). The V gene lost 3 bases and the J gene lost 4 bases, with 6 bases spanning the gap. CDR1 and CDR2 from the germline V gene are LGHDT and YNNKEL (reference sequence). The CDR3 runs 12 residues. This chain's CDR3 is CASSQGATEAFF. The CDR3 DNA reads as TGTGCCAGCAGCCAGGGGGCCACTGAAGCTTTCTTT.

In nucleotides, the CDR3 is TGTGCCAGCAGCTTAGCGGCGGGGGTCCATAATTCACCCCTCCACTTT. Amino acids: CASSLAAGVHNSPLHF. The chain recombines TRBV7-2 with TRBJ1-6; tentative D call: TRBD1 (5 bases). The V end lost 0 bases, the J end lost 5 bases, and 11 bases lay between the germline ends. CDR3 length: 16 amino acids. Germline CDR1 reads SGHTA; CDR2 reads FQGNSA. The whole variable domain, filled in from reference TRBV7-2 and TRBJ1-6, reads GAGVSQSPSNKVTEKGKDVELRCDPISGHTALYWYRQSLGQGLEFLIYFQGNSAPDKSGLPSDRFSAERTGGSVSTLTIQRTQQEDSAVYLCASSLAAGVHNSPLHFGNGTRLTVT.

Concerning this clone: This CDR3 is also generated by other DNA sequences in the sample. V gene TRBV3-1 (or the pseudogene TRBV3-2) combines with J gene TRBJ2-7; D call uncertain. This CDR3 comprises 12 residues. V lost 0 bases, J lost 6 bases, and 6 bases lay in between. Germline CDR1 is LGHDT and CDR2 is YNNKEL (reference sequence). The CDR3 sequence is CASSQDRGEQYF. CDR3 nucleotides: TGTGCCAGCAGCCAAGATCGAGGCGAGCAGTACTTC.

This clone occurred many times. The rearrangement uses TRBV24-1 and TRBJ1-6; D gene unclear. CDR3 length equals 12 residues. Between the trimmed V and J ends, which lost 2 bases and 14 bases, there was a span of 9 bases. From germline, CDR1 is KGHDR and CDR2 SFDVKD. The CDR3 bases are TGTGCCACCAGTGATTCCAGCGCCGCCCTCCACTTT. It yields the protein CATSDSSAALHF.